This TCR beta chain is drawn from a study of blood T cells in healthy people across ages. Whole-study findings and limits: Percentage of naive T cells showed a strong correlation with TCR beta diversity.

Individuals who donated were healthy Caucasians from Russia aged about 6 to 95. Together with a sample-barcoded 5' primer, a J-beta primer mix was included in a second PCR lasting roughly 6 to 12 cycles. Every individual sample yielded 2.5 million or more paired-end reads (each containing CDR3). TCRdb ran MiXCR on the 5' RACE reads and lists one entry per CDR3 protein. This table has around 800,000 distinct CDR3 sequences, about 47% appearing once. Concerning this clonotype: Its specificity is not known.

This CDR3 region has 19 residues. Germline CDR1 is SGHDN and CDR2 is FVKESK. V lost 0 bases to trimming and J lost 2 bases; unmatched junction nucleotides: 7. The sequence was collected from a man at least 80 years old in good health. The sample taken for sequencing was blood. The rearrangement joins TRBV14 to TRBJ2-3, with 14 positions matching TRBD2. CDR3 sequence: CASSQDFLGLAGVTDTQYF. DNA of the CDR3: TGTGCCAGCAGCCAAGATTTCCTGGGACTAGCGGGAGTCACAGATACGCAGTATTTT.